These 5 T cell receptor beta chains share one sample of origin, sequenced in a study of radiotherapy plus CTLA-4 blockade in lung cancer (dated by TCRdb to between 2018 and 2020). The library was produced with the immunoSEQ multiplex PCR assay. Not all clones reach the TCRdb copy of this immuneACCESS table, which keeps in-frame sequences only. Checked studies attribute under half of the gap to unresolved V genes and leave the rest unexplained. The sample contains approximately 65,000 clones, around 77% of them found a single time. The top ten clones comprise approximately 4% of the sample. Sequenced material: peripheral blood, taken from a patient treated with radiotherapy plus ipilimumab. These TCRs come from a human donor with non-small cell lung cancer who had a complete response to radiotherapy plus ipilimumab.

The chain is built from TRBV19 and TRBJ2-7; 10 bases line up with TRBD1. The CDR3 is 12 amino acids. The germline CDR1 and CDR2 sequences are LNHDA and SQIVND (reference sequence). With V trimmed by 10 bases and J by 4 bases, 4 bases remained unmatched. CDR3 bases: TGTGCCACCGGACAGGGGGGGTACGAGCAGTACTTC. It is translated as CATGQGGYEQYF.

V and J are TRBV2 and TRBJ2-1; 7 bases align to TRBD1. Germline CDR1 reads SNHLY; CDR2 reads FYNNEI. V was pared by 6 bases and J by 4 bases, with 6 bases of the junction left unmatched. The CDR3 consists of 14 residues. The CDR3 DNA follows: TGTGCCAGCAGAGCCGGGACAGTATACAATGAGCAGTTCTTC. Translated, it gives CASRAGTVYNEQFF.

The chain employs TRBV5-1 and TRBJ1-3; D uncertain. Between the trimmed V and J ends, which lost 7 bases and 2 bases, there was a span of 10 bases. Per germline, CDR1 SGHRS and CDR2 YFSETQ. The CDR3 is 13 amino acids. CDR3 sequence reads: CASSVGTGNTIYF. DNA of the CDR3: TGCGCCAGCTCAGTAGGGACTGGAAACACCATATATTTT.

V usage is TRBV2 and J usage is TRBJ2-1; 15 nucleotides align to TRBD2. Germline V gene sequence: CDR1 SNHLY, CDR2 FYNNEI. After removal of 6 bases from V and 8 bases from J, the junction contained 5 bases not matched to a gene. The CDR3 spans 15 residues. The CDR3 DNA reads TGTGCCAGCAGAGGGACTAGCGGGGGGACGGATGAGCAGTTCTTC. This codes for CASRGTSGGTDEQFF.

The chain has TRBV11-2 and TRBJ1-1; possible D gene TRBD1, 6 bases. V was cut by 2 bases and J by 1 base, with 8 bases left in between. The CDR3 consists of 14 residues. The germline V gene encodes CDR1 SGHAT and CDR2 FQNNGV. CDR3: CASSLTGRNTEAFF. The CDR3 DNA is TGTGCCAGCAGCTTAACAGGGCGGAACACTGAAGCTTTCTTT.